This TCR beta chain was captured by sequencing in a study of CD8+CD57+ T cells in acquired aplastic anemia (dated by TCRdb to 2017 to 2018). A note on the overall study: On average, sorted CD4+ and CD8+ cells yielded around 3.5 ug of extracted DNA, with a range of 0.2 to 27.4 ug. CD8+CD57+ expansion was defined as frequency above the mean frequency observed in healthy subjects. Study-wide conclusions, independent of this receptor: Roughly 30 CD8+ CDR3 sequences were found to be shared between patients and controls, but these sequences appeared to be highly expressed in patients and within the immunodominant clones of the patients. Patients and healthy controls showed no significant difference in CD8+ Simpson's diversity (P=0.060).

Profiling of TCR beta VDJ combinations and CDR3 sequences used genomic DNA as the template. TCR repertoire sequencing was run on an Illumina HiSeq 2000. From the authors' description of their analysis: TRBV/TRBJ rearrangement plots, CDR3 size and DJ length profiles, and Simpson's diversity index were used to assess repertoires. The most abundant DNA sequence in the deep sequencing data was taken as the immunodominant clone. CDR3 amino acid sequences were checked for sharing across subjects and were also compared against the VDJdb database and published repertoires. TCRdb reworked the public reads: Q25 trimming with fastp, MiXCR clone assembly, productive beta chains retained. Under each unique CDR3 protein, matching rows form one entry showing the most common genes and DNA. Clone size and V and J calls follow TCRdb, not the original study. The sample table records 180,000 or so distinct CDR3 sequences; roughly half of these occur just once. The ten most abundant clones make up around 2% of the sample.

Expansion of CD8+CD57+ cells had been shown by flow cytometry in the patients chosen for sequencing. All patients had severe acquired aplastic anemia diagnosed by International Study of Aplastic Anemia and Agranulocytosis and Camitta criteria. No patient had received any therapy when blood was sampled. The study deep-sequenced TCR repertoires of sorted CD4+ and CD8+ blood T cells from severe aplastic anemia patients and healthy subjects. Patients were enrolled under clinicaltrials.gov protocols 00001620, 01623167, 00001397, 00071045, 00081523 and 00961064 in the USA. Ficoll-Paque density gradient centrifugation was used to isolate peripheral blood mononuclear cells. CD4+ and CD8+ T cells were sorted by FACS or magnetic beads before DNA extraction. Points on this clonotype: It has no known antigen specificity. One base away there is no much larger clone; base qualities are not given.

This clonotype originated in a human donor with aplastic anemia. Source material: sorted CD4+, CD8+, or CD8+CD57+ T cells (not recorded which) from PBMCs.

This receptor carries the CDR3 CASSFTGSVGETQYF. The nucleotide sequence reads TGTGCCAGTAGTTTCACAGGGTCGGTAGGAGAGACCCAGTACTTC. The rearranged segments are TRBV19 and TRBJ2-5, and possibly TRBD1, on 6 matching bases. Trimming takes 5 bases from V and 4 bases from J, and the germline ends sit 17 bases apart. Looking up the germline V gene (reference sequence) yields CDR1 LNHDA and CDR2 SQIVND. From the cysteine up to the phenylalanine, the CDR3 has a length of 15 residues. Only the CDR3 part of the read is kept: 45 bases, read in frame from the first base.